Detailed here is one TCR beta chain. The data derive from a study of glioma-infiltrating T cells after dendritic cell vaccination. Overall study: Patients had newly diagnosed or recurrent glioblastoma and received dendritic cell vaccines.

The primer mix had 60 V beta and 13 J beta primers. Libraries were prepared by immunoSEQ multiplex PCR; TCRdb keeps only in-frame clonotypes and omits some of them. The table lists over 90,000 clones, around 80% of them singletons. The germline V gene encodes CDR1 SGHRS and CDR2 YFSETQ. V lost 0 bases and J lost 4, with 8 bases in between. This CDR3 contains 13 residues. Described time point: after dendritic cell vaccination, including at tumor progression/relapse. The sample here was blood, taken after dendritic cell vaccination. This sequence was found in a human donor with glioblastoma. The rearrangement links TRBV5-1 to TRBJ2-7; no firm D call. The CDR3 nucleotides are TGCGCCAGCAGCTTGGGGCAGTCTTACGAGCAGTACTTC. It translates to CASSLGQSYEQYF.